The clone carrying this T cell receptor (beta chain) came up a few times. The sample belongs to a study of Graves' ophthalmopathy and Graves' hyperthyroidism. The CDR3 is 13 residues long. V lost 6 bases, J lost 5 bases, and 10 bases stayed unmatched. Germline CDR1 and CDR2: DFQATT and SNEGSKA (reference sequence). From RNA, the CDR3 regions of TCR beta chains were amplified and sequenced. First-round RT-PCR used HTBI primers; second-round multiplex PCR followed. Each CDR3 protein is one row after TCRdb ran MiXCR on the multiplex PCR reads. The sample carries some 250,000 distinct CDR3 sequences, around 50% recorded once. Establishment of the diagnosis relied upon clinical symptoms, serum thyroxine, TRAb, thyroid ultrasound and orbital computed tomography.

This receptor was obtained from an adult man with Graves' ophthalmopathy. Specimen: peripheral blood. The chain has TRBV20-1 and TRBJ2-7, with TRBD2 identical over 7 bases. The CDR3, as DNA: TGCAGTGCACGTACGGGACTAAGAAACGAGCAGTACTTC. Translated, it gives CSARTGLRNEQYF.